Shown below are 22 T cell receptor beta chains from a single sample sequenced in a study of chemoradiotherapy in HPV16-positive cancers. The assay was immunoSEQ multiplex PCR, and TCRdb's table has in-frame clones only and misses some. The data contain around 30,000 clones, 80% to 90% of them singletons. The specimen comprised blood, sampled from a patient who underwent chemoradiotherapy. The origin of the receptors is a human donor with HPV-associated anogenital cancer.

This clone was recorded a few times. The chain carries TRBV6-1 and TRBJ2-5; TRBD2 matches at 12 bases. V lost 4 bases and J lost 4; bases outside the gene matches: 7. The CDR3 loop spans 16 amino acids. Looked up from germline, CDR1 is MNHNS and CDR2 is SASEGT. CDR3 sequence: CASSVSSLAGGETQYF. CDR3 nucleotide sequence: TGTGCCAGCAGTGTCTCCTCACTAGCGGGAGGAGAGACCCAGTACTTC.

The chain couples TRBV5-1 to TRBJ2-1; 10 bases fit TRBD2. CDR1 and CDR2 (germline): SGHRS, YFSETQ. The CDR3 covers 16 residues. V shed 0 bases, J shed 8 bases, and the junction held 8 bases outside the gene matches. This chain's CDR3 is CASSLALGLALHEQFF. Here the CDR3 DNA reads TGCGCCAGCAGCTTGGCTCTGGGACTAGCGCTTCATGAGCAGTTCTTC.

This chain joins TRBV6-5 and TRBJ2-3; D ambiguous. The CDR3 sequence is 14 residues long. CDR1 MNHEY and CDR2 SVGAGI come from the germline V gene. V was pared by 2 bases and J by 2 bases, with 8 bases between. CDR3 residues: CASSYELNTDTQYF. The DNA of the CDR3 is TGTGCCAGCAGTTACGAACTAAACACAGATACGCAGTATTTT.

The genes are TRBV6-1 and TRBJ1-1; 8 bases map to TRBD1. The CDR3 contains 14 residues. V lost 6 bases, J lost 1 base, and 4 bases stayed unmatched. Germline V gene lookup returns CDR1 MNHNS and CDR2 SASEGT. CDR3 sequence reads: CASRTTGGNTEAFF. The CDR3 DNA reads as TGTGCCAGCAGAACTACAGGGGGGAACACTGAAGCTTTCTTT.

This clone was detected once. J is TRBJ1-5 and V is TRBV11-2; D gene uncertain. The germline V and J ends were trimmed by 6 bases and 7 bases, with 19 bases remaining between them. This CDR3 contains 15 residues. The germline CDR1 and CDR2 sequences are SGHAT and FQNNGV. The CDR3 nucleotides are TGTGCCAGCAGTCCAGTTCGCGGGGTGGGCCAGCCCCAGCATTTT. Translation: CASSPVRGVGQPQHF. The full variable domain, its missing parts supplied by reference TRBV11-2 and TRBJ1-5, is EAGVAQSPRYKIIEKRQSVAFWCNPISGHATLYWYQQILGQGPKLLIQFQNNGVVDDSQLPKDRFSAERLKGVDSTLKIQPAKLEDSAVYLCASSPVRGVGQPQHFGDGTRLSIL.

This chain connects TRBV21-1 to TRBJ2-1; the DNA was not used to check the table's D call, TRBD2. TRBV21-1 is recorded as a pseudogene. This CDR3 is built from 17 residues. The CDR3 sequence is CASSKLGPAGTYNEQFF. The CDR3 nucleotides are TGTGCCAGCAGCAAATTAGGACCCGCGGGTACCTACAATGAGCAGTTCTTC.

This clone showed up just once. J is TRBJ2-3 and V is TRBV7-2; D ambiguous. This CDR3 is 11 amino acids long. Germline V gene sequence: CDR1 SGHTA, CDR2 FQGNSA. V was clipped by 8 bases and J by 2 bases, with 5 bases between them. The CDR3 reads CASGNTDTQYF. The CDR3, as DNA: TGTGCCAGCGGGAACACAGATACGCAGTATTTT.

This chain connects TRBV7-2 to TRBJ2-1, with D perhaps TRBD1 (6 bases). The V end lost 2 bases, the J end lost 9 bases, and 11 bases lay between the germline ends. This CDR3 has 13 residues. CDR1 SGHTA and CDR2 FQGNSA come from the germline V gene. The DNA of the CDR3 is TGTGCCAGCAGCTTACCCGGGACACCTGAGCAGTTCTTC. Protein sequence: CASSLPGTPEQFF.

This clone was recorded a few times. The CDR3 spells CSVEGDGGETQYF. In DNA, the CDR3 is TGCAGCGTCGAGGGCGATGGCGGAGAGACCCAGTACTTC. J is TRBJ2-5 and V is TRBV29-1, with a tentative D call TRBD2 (5 bases). V lost 6 bases, J lost 4 bases, and 15 bases lay in between. The CDR3 runs to 13 residues. Looked up from germline, CDR1 is SQVTM and CDR2 is ANQGSEA.

The sample holds a few counts of this clone. The chain combines TRBV7-6 with TRBJ2-1, with TRBD2 matching 8 bases. The V gene's germline CDR1 is SGHVS and CDR2 FNYEAQ. The CDR3 runs 15 residues. Unmatched junction bases numbered 1, after V lost 3 bases and J lost 0 bases. The CDR3 is CASSFLAGSYNEQFF. DNA for the CDR3: TGTGCCAGCAGCTTCCTAGCGGGCTCCTACAATGAGCAGTTCTTC.

This chain uses TRBV11-2 with TRBJ1-2; no reliable D call. The CDR3 consists of 13 residues. Trimming cost V 3 bases and J 4 bases, with 9 bases left between them. CDR1 is SGHAT and CDR2 is FQNNGV in the germline V gene. In nucleotides, the CDR3 is TGTGCCAGCAGCTTGGGTCGACTCTATGGCTACACCTTC. Translated, it gives CASSLGRLYGYTF.

This clone turned up a few times. The chain links TRBV7-6 to TRBJ1-3, with no clear D. This CDR3 is 13 amino acids long. V was trimmed by 2 bases and J by 2 bases, leaving 4 bases between them. CDR1 and CDR2 from the germline V gene are SGHVS and FNYEAQ. In nucleotides, the CDR3 is TGTGCCAGCAGCTTAAGCGCTGGAAACACCATATATTTT. It codes for CASSLSAGNTIYF.

This chain uses TRBV7-8 with TRBJ1-1, with D unresolved. This CDR3 is built from 14 residues. The germline V and J ends were trimmed by 5 bases and 0 bases, with 10 bases remaining between them. In germline, CDR1 is SGHVS, CDR2 FQNEAQ. The CDR3 protein is CASSLEYVNTEAFF. The CDR3 region has the DNA TGTGCCAGCAGCCTTGAATACGTGAACACTGAAGCTTTCTTT.

Concerning this clone itself: A read error may produce the germline difference seen at one junction end. The chain combines TRBV7-9 with TRBJ2-1; D possibly corresponds to TRBD1 (6 bases). The germline gives CDR1 SEHNR, CDR2 FQNEAQ (reference sequence). This CDR3 is built from 18 residues. The CDR3: CASSPMTLQGYSCNEQFF. As DNA, the CDR3 is TGTGCCAGCAGCCCCATGACGCTACAGGGTTACTCCTGCAATGAGCAGTTCTTC.

CDR3 sequence: CASSMERTGPQYF. CDR3 nucleotide sequence: TGTGCCAGTAGTATGGAGAGGACAGGTCCGCAGTATTTT. The chain joins TRBV19 to TRBJ2-3; 7 bases map to TRBD1. Germline V lookup: CDR1 LNHDA, CDR2 SQIVND (reference sequence). The CDR3 extends over 13 amino acids. Trimming removed 3 bases from V and 10 bases from J; junction bases left unmatched: 7.

The chain uses TRBV6-1 and TRBJ1-2, with D possibly TRBD1 on 5 matching bases. The CDR3 has 12 residues. Between the trimmed V and J ends, which lost 3 bases and 7 bases, there was a span of 9 bases. Germline values: CDR1 MNHNS, CDR2 SASEGT. Here the CDR3 reads CASSDWGVGYTF. Here the CDR3 DNA reads TGTGCCAGCAGTGATTGGGGGGTTGGCTACACCTTC.

This clone has only one observation. This chain joins TRBV7-3 and TRBJ2-2; perhaps TRBD2 as D (5 bases). Germline CDR1 reads SGHTA; CDR2 reads FQGTGA. The CDR3 contains 16 residues. The V end was cut by 5 bases, the J end by 0 bases, with 13 bases between. As DNA, the CDR3 is TGTGCCAGCAGCCGAAATAGCGCTTCGAACACCGGGGAGCTGTTTTTT. This translates into CASSRNSASNTGELFF.

The J gene is TRBJ1-5, the V gene TRBV25-1, with no clear D. Trimming took 5 bases from V and 1 from J, leaving 6 bases between them. The CDR3 contains 13 residues. The germline gives CDR1 MGHDK, CDR2 SYGVNS. CDR3 loop: CASSKNSNQPQHF. The CDR3 DNA is TGTGCCAGCAGTAAAAACAGCAATCAGCCCCAGCATTTT.

V is TRBV6-5 and J is TRBJ1-1; tentatively, D is TRBD1 (5 bases). The V end was cut by 6 bases, the J end by 4 bases, with 9 bases between. The V gene's germline CDR1 is MNHEY and CDR2 SVGAGI. The CDR3 consists of 12 residues. DNA of the CDR3: TGTGCCAGCAGGGGCCAGGGCACTGAAGCTTTCTTT. Translated: CASRGQGTEAFF.

The V gene is TRBV7-8, the J gene TRBJ2-4; 16 bases fit TRBD2. The CDR3 totals 20 residues. The germline V gene has CDR1 SGHVS and CDR2 FQNEAQ. Unmatched junction bases numbered 14, after V lost 5 bases and J lost 4 bases. The CDR3 nucleotides read TGTGCCAGCAGCGTAGTCGCCGGGACTAGCGGGGGGGCACGGAAAAACATTCAGTACTTC. Translating it yields CASSVVAGTSGGARKNIQYF.

V and J are TRBV6-5 and TRBJ1-1; D is uncertain. Germline V gene data show CDR1 as MNHEY and CDR2 as SVGAGI. Trimming cost V 3 bases and J 1 base, with 9 bases left between them. This CDR3 is built from 14 residues. CDR3 DNA: TGTGCCAGCAGTTATACCGGGCAGAACACTGAAGCTTTCTTT. It yields the protein CASSYTGQNTEAFF.

This rearrangement joins TRBV9 to TRBJ2-2; D not certain. V gave up 7 bases and J gave up 3 bases, with 10 bases separating them. Germline values: CDR1 SGDLS, CDR2 YYNGEE. CDR3 length: 13 amino acids. CDR3 nucleotides: TGTGCCAGCTCGAGCGCCTACACCGGGGAGCTGTTTTTT. This codes for CASSSAYTGELFF.